What follows describes a single T cell receptor beta chain. The sample comes from a study of molecular identifiers for immune sequencing clone quantification. TCRdb processed the PCR reads anew with MiXCR; each CDR3 protein has one entry. The sample records 460,000 or so distinct CDR3 sequences, about a quarter being singletons. The V gene's germline CDR1 is LGHNA and CDR2 YSLEER. The CDR3 sequence is 17 residues long. J lost 0 bases, V lost 0 bases, and 4 bases had no gene match. This TCR came from a human donor in good health. Some libraries in this study had Jurkat cell RNA spiked in. Sequencing used naive CD8+ T cells from blood, with Jurkat cell RNA spiked in. Stated subset: FACS-sorted CD8+CD4-CCR7+CD45RA+ naive T cells. The J gene is TRBJ2-3, the V gene TRBV4-3; 9 bases are a match to TRBD2. CDR3 region: CASSQDSSGTSTDTQYF. DNA of the CDR3: TGCGCCAGCAGCCAAGATTCTAGCGGGACTAGCACAGATACGCAGTATTTT.